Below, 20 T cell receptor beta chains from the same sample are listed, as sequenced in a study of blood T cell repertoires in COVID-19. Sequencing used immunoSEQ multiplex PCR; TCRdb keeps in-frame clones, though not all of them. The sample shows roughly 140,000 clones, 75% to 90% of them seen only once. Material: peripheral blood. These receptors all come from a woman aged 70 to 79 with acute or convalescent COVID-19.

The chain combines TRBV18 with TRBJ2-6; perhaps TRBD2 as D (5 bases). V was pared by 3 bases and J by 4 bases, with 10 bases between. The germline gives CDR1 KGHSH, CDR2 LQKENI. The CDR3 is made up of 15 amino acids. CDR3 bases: TGTGCCAGCTCACCCCCGGGAACCGGGGCCAACGTCCTGACTTTC. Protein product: CASSPPGTGANVLTF.

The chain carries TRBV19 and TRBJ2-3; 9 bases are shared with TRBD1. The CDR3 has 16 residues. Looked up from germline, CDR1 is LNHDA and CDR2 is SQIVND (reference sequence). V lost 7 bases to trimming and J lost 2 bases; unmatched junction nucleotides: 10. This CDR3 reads CASTRRRDRDTDTQYF. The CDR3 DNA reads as TGTGCCAGTACCCGACGGAGGGACAGGGACACAGATACGCAGTATTTT.

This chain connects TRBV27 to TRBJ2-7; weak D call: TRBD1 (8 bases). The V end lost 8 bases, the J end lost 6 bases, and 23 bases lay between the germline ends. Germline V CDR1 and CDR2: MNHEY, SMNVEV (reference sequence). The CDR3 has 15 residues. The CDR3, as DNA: TGTGCCAGCGGGTCGGGATTAACAGGGGGGGGCGAGCAGTACTTC. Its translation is CASGSGLTGGGEQYF.

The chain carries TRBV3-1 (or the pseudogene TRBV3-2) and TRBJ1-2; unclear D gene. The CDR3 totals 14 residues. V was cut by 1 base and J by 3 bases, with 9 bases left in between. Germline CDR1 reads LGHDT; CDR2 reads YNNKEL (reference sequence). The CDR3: CASSQGSRDYGYTF. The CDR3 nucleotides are TGTGCCAGCAGCCAAGGCTCGAGGGACTATGGCTACACCTTC.

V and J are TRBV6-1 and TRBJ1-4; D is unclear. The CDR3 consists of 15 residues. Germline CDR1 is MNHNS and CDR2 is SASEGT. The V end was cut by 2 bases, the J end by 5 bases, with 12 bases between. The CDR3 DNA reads TGTGCCAGCAGTGAATTAGGCCCCGGGAATGAAAAACTGTTTTTT. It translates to CASSELGPGNEKLFF.

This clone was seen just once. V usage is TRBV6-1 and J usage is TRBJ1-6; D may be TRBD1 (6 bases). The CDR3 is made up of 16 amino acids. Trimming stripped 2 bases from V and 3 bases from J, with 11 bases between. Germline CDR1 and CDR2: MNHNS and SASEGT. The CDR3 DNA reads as TGTGCCAGCAGTGAAAGGGGGGGATTCTATAATTCACCCCTCCACTTT. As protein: CASSERGGFYNSPLHF.

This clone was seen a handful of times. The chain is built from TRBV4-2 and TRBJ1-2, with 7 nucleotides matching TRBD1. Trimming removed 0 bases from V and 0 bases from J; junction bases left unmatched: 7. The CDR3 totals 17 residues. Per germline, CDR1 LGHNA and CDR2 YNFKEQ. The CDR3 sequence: CASSQERQQGPNYGYTF. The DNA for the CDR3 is TGTGCCAGCAGCCAAGAAAGGCAACAGGGGCCTAACTATGGCTACACCTTC.

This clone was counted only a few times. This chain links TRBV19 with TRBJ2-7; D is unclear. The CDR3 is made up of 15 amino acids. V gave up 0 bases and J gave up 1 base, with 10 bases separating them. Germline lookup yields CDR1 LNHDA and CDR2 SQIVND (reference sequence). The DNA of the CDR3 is TGTGCCAGTAGTATAGACTATGGCAGGTCCTACGAGCAGTACGTC. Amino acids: CASSIDYGRSYEQYV.

This CDR3 is CASTLTQTGVGQPQHF. The CDR3 nucleotides are TGTGCCAGTACTCTTACGCAGACAGGGGTGGGGCAGCCCCAGCATTTT. V is TRBV19 and J is TRBJ1-5; 8 bases align to TRBD1. This CDR3 comprises 16 residues. With V trimmed by 7 bases and J by 7 bases, 15 bases remained unmatched. CDR1 LNHDA and CDR2 SQIVND come from the germline V gene (reference sequence).

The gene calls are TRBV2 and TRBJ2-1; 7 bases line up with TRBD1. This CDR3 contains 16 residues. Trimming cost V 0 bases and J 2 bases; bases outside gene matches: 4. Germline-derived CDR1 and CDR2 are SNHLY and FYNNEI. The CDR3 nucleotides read TGTGCCAGCAGTGAAGCTGGGCAGGGGGCCTACAATGAGCAGTTCTTC. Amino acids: CASSEAGQGAYNEQFF.

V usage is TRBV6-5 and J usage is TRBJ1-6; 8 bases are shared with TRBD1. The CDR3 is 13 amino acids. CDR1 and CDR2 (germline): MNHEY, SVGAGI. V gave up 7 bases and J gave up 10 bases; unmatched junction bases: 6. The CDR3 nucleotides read TGTGCCAGCACTACACAGGGGGGGTCACCCCTCCACTTT. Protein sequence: CASTTQGGSPLHF.

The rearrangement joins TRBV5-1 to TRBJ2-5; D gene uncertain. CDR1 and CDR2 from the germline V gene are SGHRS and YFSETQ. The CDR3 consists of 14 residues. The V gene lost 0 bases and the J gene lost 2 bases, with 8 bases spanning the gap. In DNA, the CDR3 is TGCGCCAGCAGCTTGGCGGTCAGGCAAGAGACCCAGTACTTC. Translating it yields CASSLAVRQETQYF.

The CDR3 region has the DNA TGTGCCACTAGGGACAGGGGTCGGGACACCGGGGAGCTGTTTTTT. It encodes CATRDRGRDTGELFF. The chain uses TRBV19 and TRBJ2-2; TRBD1 matches at 10 bases. CDR3 length equals 15 residues. Germline V gene sequence: CDR1 LNHDA, CDR2 SQIVND (reference sequence). J lost 3 bases, V lost 10 bases, and 8 bases had no gene match. The variable domain in full, completed from reference TRBV19 and TRBJ2-2, reads DGGITQSPKYLFRKEGQNVTLSCEQNLNHDAMYWYRQDPGQGLRLIYYSQIVNDFQKGDIAEGYSVSREKKESFPLTVTSAQKNPTAFYLCATRDRGRDTGELFFGEGSRLTVL.

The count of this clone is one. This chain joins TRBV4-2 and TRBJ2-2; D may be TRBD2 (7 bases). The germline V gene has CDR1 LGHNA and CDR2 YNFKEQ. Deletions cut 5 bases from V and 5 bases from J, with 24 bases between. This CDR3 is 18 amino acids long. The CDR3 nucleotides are TGTGCCAGCAGCGCCCGGGGGTCCGGGGGGCCGATTACCGGGGAGCTGTTTTTT. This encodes CASSARGSGGPITGELFF.

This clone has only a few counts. Here the CDR3 reads CASSWDRPDNTEAFF. The CDR3 coding sequence is TGCGCCAGCAGCTGGGACAGGCCGGACAACACTGAAGCTTTCTTT. This chain joins TRBV5-1 and TRBJ1-1, with 8 bases lining up with TRBD1. Germline loops: CDR1 SGHRS, CDR2 YFSETQ. The V segment lost 3 bases and the J segment 2 bases; nucleotides outside the gene matches: 6. The CDR3 covers 15 residues.

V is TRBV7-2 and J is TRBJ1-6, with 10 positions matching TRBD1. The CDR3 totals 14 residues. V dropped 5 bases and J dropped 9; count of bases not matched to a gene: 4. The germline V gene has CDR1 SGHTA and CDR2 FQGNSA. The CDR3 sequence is CASSLRTGGSPLHF. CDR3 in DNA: TGTGCCAGCAGCCTTCGGACAGGGGGTTCACCCCTCCACTTT.

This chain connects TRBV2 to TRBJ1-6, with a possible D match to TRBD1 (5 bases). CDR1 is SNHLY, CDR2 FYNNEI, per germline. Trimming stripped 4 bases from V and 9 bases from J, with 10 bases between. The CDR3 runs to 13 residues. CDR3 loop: CASSAQVGSPLHF. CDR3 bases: TGTGCCAGCAGTGCACAGGTGGGTTCACCCCTCCACTTT.

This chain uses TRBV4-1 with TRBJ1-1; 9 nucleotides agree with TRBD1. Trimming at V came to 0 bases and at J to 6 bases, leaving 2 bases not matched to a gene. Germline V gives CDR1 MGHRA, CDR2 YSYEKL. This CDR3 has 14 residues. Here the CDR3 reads CASSQEDRGPEAFF. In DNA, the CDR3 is TGCGCCAGCAGCCAAGAGGACAGGGGACCTGAAGCTTTCTTT.

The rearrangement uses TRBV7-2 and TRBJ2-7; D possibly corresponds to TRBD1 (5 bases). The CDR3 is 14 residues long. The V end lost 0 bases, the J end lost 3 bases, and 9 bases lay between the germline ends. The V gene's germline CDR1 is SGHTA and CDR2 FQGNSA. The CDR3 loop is CASSLAEQGYEQYF. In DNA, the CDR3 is TGTGCCAGCAGCTTAGCGGAGCAGGGCTACGAGCAGTACTTC. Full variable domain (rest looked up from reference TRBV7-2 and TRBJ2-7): GAGVSQSPSNKVTEKGKDVELRCDPISGHTALYWYRQSLGQGLEFLIYFQGNSAPDKSGLPSDRFSAERTGGSVSTLTIQRTQQEDSAVYLCASSLAEQGYEQYFGPGTRLTVT.

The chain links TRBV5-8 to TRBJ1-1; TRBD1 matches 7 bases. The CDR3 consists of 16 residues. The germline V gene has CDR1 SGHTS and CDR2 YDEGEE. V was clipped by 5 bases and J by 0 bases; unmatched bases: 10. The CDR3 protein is CASRTTTGQMNTEAFF. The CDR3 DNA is TGTGCCAGCAGGACAACCACGGGACAGATGAACACTGAAGCTTTCTTT.